The next 25 T cell receptor beta chains were all read from a single sample in a study of regulatory T cells in long-lasting Graves disease. Combining iRepertoire HTBI primers with Arm-PCR of CDR3 regions, the authors built TCR beta libraries. TCRdb reprocessed the multiplex PCR reads via MiXCR and lists one record per CDR3 protein. The sample shows some 560,000 distinct CDR3 sequences, roughly 15% of them seen only once. Time point meaning: newly diagnosed GD, antithyroid drugs for less than 3 months. PBMCs provided the RNA from which the TCR library was made. These data were likewise used in another study, on T cells in Graves' hyperthyroidism and ophthalmopathy.

Sequenced material: peripheral blood mononuclear cells (PBMCs), taken at new diagnosis, from a patient treated with antithyroid drugs. The receptors were gathered from a middle-aged woman with Graves disease.

This clonotype was seen repeatedly, ten times or more. The V gene is TRBV20-1, the J gene TRBJ1-6, with D hard to call. The germline gives CDR1 DFQATT, CDR2 SNEGSKA (reference sequence). Trimming left V 0 bases short and J 10 bases short, with 16 bases between. This CDR3 contains 15 residues. The CDR3 region is CSARDQIFGGSPLHF. DNA for the CDR3: TGCAGTGCTAGAGATCAGATTTTTGGCGGGTCACCCCTCCACTTT.

In this sample, this clonotype turned up many times. At one end, the junction sequence differs from germline, possibly due to a read error. V and J are TRBV5-1 and TRBJ2-7; 9 bases match TRBD1. Germline assignment: CDR1 SGHRS and CDR2 YFSETQ. CDR3 length: 15 amino acids. CDR3 residues: CASSPGTGFSYEQYF. CDR3 nucleotides: TGTGCCAGCAGCCCCGGGACAGGGTTTAGCTACGAGCAGTACTTC. The full variable domain, its missing parts supplied by reference TRBV5-1 and TRBJ2-7, is KAGVTQTPRYLIKTRGQQVTLSCSPISGHRSVSWYQQTPGQGLQFLFEYFSETQRNKGNFPGRFSGRQFSNSRSEMNVSTLELGDSALYLCASSPGTGFSYEQYFGPGTRLTVT.

This clonotype was seen ten or more times. This chain links TRBV18 with TRBJ1-1; no clear D gene. CDR1 KGHSH and CDR2 LQKENI come from the germline V gene. CDR3 length: 15 amino acids. Trimming took off 2 bases at V and 4 bases at J, with 14 bases between the two ends. The CDR3 loop is CASSPTLILGTEAFF. Here the CDR3 DNA reads TGTGCCAGCTCACCAACCCTTATCTTGGGCACTGAAGCTTTCTTT.

This clonotype showed up many times. The chain employs TRBV10-1 and TRBJ2-3; TRBD1 is a possible D gene (5 bases). This CDR3 spans 15 amino acids. Per the germline V gene, CDR1 is WNHNN and CDR2 is SYGVQD (reference sequence). Trimming cost V 4 bases and J 3 bases, with 14 bases left between them. In DNA, the CDR3 is TGCGCCAGCAGTGCCACAGAAAGGGGAACAGATACGCAGTATTTT. Its protein product is CASSATERGTDTQYF.

The chain has TRBV5-6 and TRBJ2-5; 11 nucleotides align to TRBD2. Germline-derived CDR1 and CDR2 are SGHDT and YYEEEE. Trimming cost V 4 bases and J 1 base; bases outside gene matches: 15. This CDR3 is built from 19 residues. The CDR3 sequence: CASSVRFPTSGVFQETQYF. The DNA of the CDR3 is TGTGCCAGCAGCGTGAGATTTCCGACTAGCGGGGTGTTCCAAGAGACCCAGTACTTC.

In this sample, this clonotype turned up many times. The chain uses TRBV12-3 or TRBV12-4 and TRBJ2-1, with D perhaps given as TRBD1 or TRBD2 (5 bases each). Between the trimmed V and J ends, which lost 6 bases and 0 bases, there was a span of 12 bases. The CDR3 covers 15 residues. The CDR3 region is CASRSGTGSYNEQFF. CDR3 DNA: TGTGCCAGCAGATCCGGGACCGGCTCCTACAATGAGCAGTTCTTC.

This clonotype was observed a few times. The chain joins TRBV11-2 to TRBJ1-1; no reliable D call. Trimming left V 1 base short and J 2 bases short, with 11 bases between. Germline values: CDR1 SGHAT, CDR2 FQNNGV. CDR3 length: 15 amino acids. For the CDR3, the DNA is TGTGCCAGCAGCTTAGGGTGGGCCAGTAACACTGAAGCTTTCTTT. This codes for CASSLGWASNTEAFF.

On this clonotype: The final CDR3 position lacks the conserved phenylalanine or tryptophan, pointing to a likely read error. The gene calls are TRBV18 and TRBJ1-2; D not resolved. This CDR3 has 13 residues. The germline V gene has CDR1 KGHSH and CDR2 LQKENI. Trimming removed 3 bases from V and 2 bases from J, with 7 bases in between. This chain's CDR3 is CASSPDANYGYTL. Here the CDR3 DNA reads TGTGCCAGCTCACCGGACGCAAACTATGGCTACACCCTC.

This rearrangement joins TRBV7-9 to TRBJ1-5; D is unclear. CDR1 is SEHNR and CDR2 is FQNEAQ in the germline V gene (reference sequence). Trimming shortened V by 3 bases and J by 3 bases, and 12 bases separated the two germline ends. The length of the CDR3 is 15 residues. The CDR3 loop reads CASSFGTADNQPQHF. The CDR3 nucleotides read TGTGCCAGCAGCTTCGGTACGGCAGACAATCAGCCCCAGCATTTT.

Only a few counts were recorded for this clonotype. At one end the junction does not follow the germline gene, possibly because of a read error. This sequence joins TRBV4-2 and TRBJ2-7; 8 nucleotides match TRBD1. CDR1 is LGHNA, CDR2 YNFKEQ, per germline. The CDR3 consists of 14 residues. The CDR3 loop reads CASSQDRPGQAPNF. The CDR3 DNA sequence: TGTGCCAGCAGCCAAGATCGACCGGGACAGGCCCCTAACTTC.

Concerning this clonotype itself: This may be a read error: a much more frequent sequence differs by one nucleotide. The V gene is TRBV6-4, the J gene TRBJ1-1, with a weak D call TRBD1 (5 bases). Trimming pared 6 bases from V and 6 bases from J, leaving 17 bases between. Germline CDR1 and CDR2: MRHNA and SNTAGT. This CDR3 has 14 residues. CDR3 sequence: CASRRPARDAEAFF. The CDR3 DNA sequence: TGTGCCAGCAGGAGACCTGCCAGGGACGCTGAAGCTTTCTTT.

The V and J genes are TRBV5-6 and TRBJ1-2; D remains unclear. The CDR3 contains 12 residues. V dropped 1 base and J dropped 8 bases, with 9 bases sitting between them. The germline CDR1 and CDR2 sequences are SGHDT and YYEEEE. CDR3 bases: TGTGCCAGCAGCTTGTGGGGAGGCGGCTACACCTTC. Translated: CASSLWGGGYTF.

V is TRBV5-4 and J is TRBJ2-7; 8 positions match TRBD1. This CDR3 comprises 14 residues. From germline, CDR1 is SGHNT and CDR2 YYREEE (reference sequence). With 3 bases clipped from V and 4 bases from J, the junction kept 6 bases outside the gene matches. The CDR3 DNA reads TGTGCCAGCAGCTCCGGACGACAGGGGTACGAGCAGTACTTC. This encodes CASSSGRQGYEQYF.

This clonotype was recorded at least ten times. The rearrangement uses TRBV7-6 and TRBJ2-3; 11 bases align to TRBD2. CDR3 length: 16 residues. Unmatched junction bases numbered 9, after V lost 4 bases and J lost 6 bases. CDR1 SGHVS and CDR2 FNYEAQ come from the germline V gene. The CDR3 spells CASSSGLAVPIDTQYF. As DNA, the CDR3 is TGTGCCAGCAGCTCGGGACTAGCGGTCCCCATTGATACGCAGTATTTT.

The chain employs TRBV19 and TRBJ2-7, with 7 bases that match TRBD1. V lost 5 bases, J lost 1 base, and 8 bases stayed unmatched. CDR3 length equals 15 residues. Germline V gives CDR1 LNHDA, CDR2 SQIVND (reference sequence). This chain's CDR3 is CASSVTGVGSYEQYF. In nucleotides, the CDR3 is TGTGCCAGTAGTGTCACAGGGGTAGGGTCCTACGAGCAGTACTTC.

This clonotype was counted many times. This chain connects TRBV6-1 to TRBJ1-1; the D is unclear. The length of the CDR3 is 11 residues. Per germline, CDR1 MNHNS and CDR2 SASEGT. The V end was cut by 6 bases, the J end by 1 base, with 3 bases between. CDR3 sequence: CASSTNTEAFF. CDR3 coding DNA: TGTGCCAGCAGCACGAACACTGAAGCTTTCTTT.

J is TRBJ2-1 and V is TRBV6-1; D might be TRBD2 (5 bases). The CDR3 totals 12 residues. Trimming removed 6 bases from V and 6 bases from J, with 9 bases in between. CDR1 and CDR2 (germline): MNHNS, SASEGT. CDR3 DNA: TGTGCCAGCAGCGGACTTACCAATGAGCAGTTCTTC. Translated, it gives CASSGLTNEQFF.

This clonotype has a handful of counts. The chain combines TRBV28 with TRBJ1-6, with TRBD1 identical over 10 bases. J lost 9 bases, V lost 6 bases, and 2 bases had no gene match. The CDR3 runs to 13 residues. The germline CDR1 and CDR2 sequences are MDHEN and SYDVKM. In nucleotides, the CDR3 is TGTGCCAGCAGACGGGACAGGGGTTCACCCCTCCACTTT. This gives the protein CASRRDRGSPLHF.

The chain uses TRBV12-3 or TRBV12-4 and TRBJ1-4; 7 bases fit TRBD1. V dropped 5 bases and J dropped 3; count of bases not matched to a gene: 6. The CDR3 extends over 15 amino acids. This CDR3 reads CASSGQGVSNEKLFF. CDR3 sequence (DNA): TGTGCCAGCAGTGGGCAGGGGGTTTCTAATGAAAAACTGTTTTTT.

The table lists this clonotype with a count of one. This sequence may be a read error, since a much larger clone differs from it by one base. The chain has TRBV6-2 or TRBV6-3 and TRBJ1-1, with D unresolved. CDR1 is MNHEY and CDR2 is SVGEGT in the germline V gene. The CDR3 is made up of 13 amino acids. This CDR3 reads CASSYAGNTEALF. For the CDR3, the DNA is TGTGCCAGCAGTTACGCGGGGAACACTGAAGCTCTCTTT.

To note about this clonotype: This may be a read error, as it is one base from a much larger clone. The chain employs TRBV12-3 or TRBV12-4 and TRBJ1-2, with TRBD1 identical over 9 bases. V lost 2 bases, J lost 7 bases, and 8 bases stayed unmatched. This CDR3 comprises 15 residues. The CDR3 nucleotides are TGTGCCAGCAGTTTAAGGGGGACAGGGAAGAGTGGCTACACCTTC. Amino acid sequence: CASSLRGTGKSGYTF.

In its sample, this clonotype was seen many times. The gene calls are TRBV11-2 and TRBJ1-4, with D maybe TRBD1 (6 bases). Germline V gene lookup returns CDR1 SGHAT and CDR2 FQNNGV. The CDR3 covers 15 residues. V was clipped by 5 bases and J by 4 bases, with 14 bases between them. CDR3 nucleotide sequence: TGTGCCAGCAGCCTATATGGACAGCTTAATGAAAAACTGTTTTTT. This translates into CASSLYGQLNEKLFF.

Many counts were recorded for this clonotype. The chain uses TRBV3-1 and TRBJ1-1; no clear D. This CDR3 comprises 13 residues. Germline V CDR1 and CDR2: LGHDT, YNNKEL (reference sequence). V lost 4 bases to trimming and J lost 3 bases, with 9 bases between them. The CDR3 region is CASSLRQDTEAFF. The DNA for the CDR3 is TGTGCCAGCAGCCTTCGGCAGGACACTGAAGCTTTCTTT.

This clonotype was detected a few times. J is TRBJ2-7 and V is TRBV5-6; perhaps TRBD1 as D (5 bases). Germline V gene sequence: CDR1 SGHDT, CDR2 YYEEEE. V lost 1 base and J lost 3, with 8 bases in between. CDR3 length: 13 residues. This chain's CDR3 is CASSLRQRYEQYF. The CDR3 nucleotides read TGTGCCAGCAGCTTGCGACAGCGCTACGAGCAGTACTTC.

The genes are TRBV7-8 and TRBJ2-2; 10 bases are shared with TRBD2. V was pared by 5 bases and J by 1 base, with 7 bases of the junction left unmatched. The CDR3 has 17 amino acids. Looked up from germline, CDR1 is SGHVS and CDR2 is FQNEAQ. CDR3 sequence: CASSPILAGRNTGELFF. The CDR3 coding sequence is TGTGCCAGCAGCCCTATACTAGCGGGGAGGAACACCGGGGAGCTGTTTTTT.